These 17 T cell receptor beta chains originate from one sample sequenced in a study of T cell responses to AZD1222 COVID-19 vaccine. Some clones are missing from TCRdb's copy, which holds only in-frame ones; the method was immunoSEQ multiplex PCR. The sample holds approximately 130,000 clones, about 93% seen once. The sample here was peripheral blood, taken on day 0 of AZD1222 vaccination. These receptors came from an adult in good health.

The chain has TRBV7-8 and TRBJ1-4, with 9 bases aligning to TRBD1. The length of the CDR3 is 15 residues. CDR1 SGHVS and CDR2 FQNEAQ come from the germline V gene. The V and J ends lost 5 bases and 7 bases, in that order; junction bases with no gene match: 8. The CDR3 nucleotides are TGTGCCAGCAGCCCTAAGGGACAGGGTGCTGAAAAACTGTTTTTT. Amino acid sequence: CASSPKGQGAEKLFF.

The rearrangement uses TRBV4-1 and TRBJ1-1, with a weak D call TRBD1 (5 bases). Trimming left V 6 bases short and J 4 bases short, with 18 bases between. Germline V CDR1 and CDR2: MGHRA, YSYEKL. The CDR3 runs to 15 residues. The CDR3 loop is CASRLGTFTSTEAFF. CDR3 DNA sequence: TGCGCCAGCAGACTGGGGACGTTTACCAGCACTGAAGCTTTCTTT.

The rearrangement uses TRBV5-1 and TRBJ2-1; 10 bases agree with TRBD1. The germline gives CDR1 SGHRS, CDR2 YFSETQ. The V segment lost 2 bases and the J segment 2 bases; nucleotides outside the gene matches: 4. The CDR3 covers 16 residues. The CDR3 coding sequence is TGCGCCAGCAGCTTCTCCGGGACAGGGGCCTACAATGAGCAGTTCTTC. Its protein is CASSFSGTGAYNEQFF.

This chain uses TRBV16 with TRBJ1-3; D may be TRBD1 (5 bases). There are 21 residues in the CDR3. Trimming removed 4 bases at V and 2 bases at J, with 30 bases between. CDR1 is KGHSY, CDR2 FQNENV, per germline. CDR3 DNA sequence: TGTGCCAGCAGCCCACTCTCCTATGGGACCCAAACTGGGATGACTGGAAACACCATATATTTT. It specifies CASSPLSYGTQTGMTGNTIYF.

This chain joins TRBV30 and TRBJ1-6; D perhaps matches TRBD1 (5 bases). Trimming pared 7 bases from V and 0 bases from J, leaving 13 bases between. The CDR3 runs 15 residues. The germline CDR1 and CDR2 sequences are GTSNPN and SVGIG (reference sequence). CDR3 coding DNA: TGTGCCTCTGCTCGGGGCAGCTCCTATAATTCACCCCTCCACTTT. This encodes CASARGSSYNSPLHF.

The J gene is TRBJ2-7, the V gene TRBV19; no definite D call. CDR3 length equals 13 residues. Trimming left V 7 bases short and J 1 base short, with 11 bases between. The germline V gene has CDR1 LNHDA and CDR2 SQIVND (reference sequence). The CDR3 loop reads CASTPWPSYEQYF. The DNA of the CDR3 is TGTGCCAGTACCCCGTGGCCGTCCTACGAGCAGTACTTC.

The genes are TRBV6-5 and TRBJ1-3; 7 bases line up with TRBD1. Looked up from germline, CDR1 is MNHEY and CDR2 is SVGAGI. With 8 bases clipped from V and 2 bases from J, the junction kept 9 bases outside the gene matches. The CDR3 consists of 15 residues. CDR3 coding DNA: TGTGCCAGCGGCATCGACAGGGCTGCTGGAAACACCATATATTTT. Translating gives CASGIDRAAGNTIYF.

V and J are TRBV25-1 and TRBJ1-2, with 7 bases matching TRBD1. The germline gives CDR1 MGHDK, CDR2 SYGVNS. The ends lost 4 bases at V and 8 bases at J; junction bases unmatched: 4. CDR3 length: 12 amino acids. The DNA for the CDR3 is TGTGCCAGCAGTGTACGGGACAGAGGCTACACCTTC. It is translated as CASSVRDRGYTF.

The chain has TRBV3-1 (or the pseudogene TRBV3-2) and TRBJ1-4, with no clear D. With 0 bases removed from V and 8 bases from J, the gap between germline ends came to 13 bases. The CDR3 consists of 15 residues. CDR1 LGHDT and CDR2 YNNKEL come from the germline V gene (reference sequence). The DNA of the CDR3 is TGTGCCAGCAGCCAAGAAACTTTCGCCCTCGAAAAACTGTTTTTT. This encodes CASSQETFALEKLFF.

There are a few counts of this clone. V usage is TRBV5-1 and J usage is TRBJ2-7; 10 bases are shared with TRBD1. Germline V CDR1 and CDR2: SGHRS, YFSETQ. V shed 4 bases, J shed 2 bases, and the junction held 3 bases outside the gene matches. The CDR3 is 14 residues long. The CDR3, as DNA: TGCGCCAGCAGCGGGGACAGGGGCCCCTACGAGCAGTACTTC. Its protein is CASSGDRGPYEQYF. Full variable domain (missing parts from reference TRBV5-1 and TRBJ2-7): KAGVTQTPRYLIKTRGQQVTLSCSPISGHRSVSWYQQTPGQGLQFLFEYFSETQRNKGNFPGRFSGRQFSNSRSEMNVSTLELGDSALYLCASSGDRGPYEQYFGPGTRLTVT.

This chain uses TRBV4-1 with TRBJ2-7; D is undetermined. The CDR3 is made up of 13 amino acids. Germline CDR1 reads MGHRA; CDR2 reads YSYEKL. Trimming removed 1 base at V and 2 bases at J, with 6 bases between. This CDR3 reads CASSQVLAYEQYF. In DNA form, the CDR3 reads TGCGCCAGCAGCCAAGTTCTGGCCTACGAGCAGTACTTC.

This clone occurred once. This sample includes further DNA sequences coding for the same CDR3. The J gene is TRBJ1-1, the V gene TRBV18; tentatively, D is TRBD1 (5 bases). V was shortened by 3 bases and J by 1 base, with 6 bases between the two germline ends. Germline CDR1 KGHSH, CDR2 LQKENI. This CDR3 spans 13 amino acids. CDR3 in amino acids: CASSPGGNTEAFF. CDR3 in DNA: TGTGCCAGCTCACCTGGGGGGAACACTGAAGCTTTCTTT.

The rearrangement joins TRBV7-3 to TRBJ2-1; TRBD1 matches 9 bases. V shed 4 bases, J shed 5 bases, and the junction held 3 bases outside the gene matches. Germline CDR1 and CDR2: SGHTA and FQGTGA. This CDR3 is 14 amino acids long. The CDR3 DNA reads as TGTGCCAGCAGCTCCTGGACAGGGGACAATGAGCAGTTCTTC. This codes for CASSSWTGDNEQFF.

J is TRBJ2-5 and V is TRBV5-6; the D is unclear. The length of the CDR3 is 14 residues. V was clipped by 4 bases and J by 5 bases, with 15 bases between them. Germline V CDR1 and CDR2: SGHDT, YYEEEE. The CDR3 bases are TGTGCCAGCAGCCGGATTGATAAGAGGGAGACCCAGTACTTC. Its translation is CASSRIDKRETQYF.

The chain carries TRBV6-2 or TRBV6-3 and TRBJ1-5; D is ambiguous. Trimming stripped 2 bases from V and 6 bases from J, with 20 bases between. The CDR3 spans 17 residues. Germline values: CDR1 MNHEY, CDR2 SVGEGT. The CDR3: CASSYGVGFLRGQPQHF. The CDR3 DNA follows: TGTGCCAGCAGTTACGGGGTGGGCTTTCTTCGCGGTCAGCCCCAGCATTTT.

The rearrangement uses TRBV2 and TRBJ1-2; D possibly corresponds to TRBD1 (6 bases). Germline assignment: CDR1 SNHLY and CDR2 FYNNEI. V was pared by 10 bases and J by 1 base, with 16 bases between. The CDR3 is made up of 14 amino acids. The CDR3 here is CATNGGRLNYGYTF. The CDR3 region has the DNA TGTGCCACCAATGGGGGCAGGCTTAACTATGGCTACACCTTC.

The chain recombines TRBV14 with TRBJ2-7; D might be TRBD1 or TRBD2, each matching 5 bases. The V end lost 4 bases, the J end lost 5 bases, and 12 bases lay between the germline ends. The germline V gene encodes CDR1 SGHDN and CDR2 FVKESK. This CDR3 has 13 amino acids. The CDR3, as DNA: TGTGCCAGCAGCCCACGAGGGGCCCACGAGCAGTACTTC. Translated, it gives CASSPRGAHEQYF.